This TCR beta chain was identified in a study of T-cell reconstitution after alpha-beta-depleted transplantation in children. Study results and limitations: Several hundred graft clones that had expanded were reportedly the source of alpha-beta T cells about two months after transplant. Surviving thymic progenitors and recipient T cells were the source of high TCRbeta diversity at day 60 in some patients.

There are many counts of this clonotype. The antigen is undetermined. CDR3 length equals 13 residues. Trimming removed 0 bases at V and 7 bases at J, with 10 bases between. Germline CDR1 LNHNV, CDR2 YYDKDF (reference sequence). For TCRbeta, the library was prepared with unique molecular identifiers. MiXCR, applied by TCRdb to the PCR reads, yields one record per CDR3 protein. This sample has about 200,000 distinct CDR3 sequences, with about 7% found just once. The specimen was PBMCs, collected before TCRalphabeta/CD19-depleted stem cell transplant. V usage is TRBV15 and J usage is TRBJ2-7; D is ambiguous. The TCR comes from a boy aged 2 to 9 with acute lymphoblastic leukemia, due to receive a stem cell transplant. The CDR3 reads CATSRDFRYEQYF. The CDR3 coding sequence is TGTGCCACCAGCAGAGATTTTAGGTATGAGCAGTACTTC.